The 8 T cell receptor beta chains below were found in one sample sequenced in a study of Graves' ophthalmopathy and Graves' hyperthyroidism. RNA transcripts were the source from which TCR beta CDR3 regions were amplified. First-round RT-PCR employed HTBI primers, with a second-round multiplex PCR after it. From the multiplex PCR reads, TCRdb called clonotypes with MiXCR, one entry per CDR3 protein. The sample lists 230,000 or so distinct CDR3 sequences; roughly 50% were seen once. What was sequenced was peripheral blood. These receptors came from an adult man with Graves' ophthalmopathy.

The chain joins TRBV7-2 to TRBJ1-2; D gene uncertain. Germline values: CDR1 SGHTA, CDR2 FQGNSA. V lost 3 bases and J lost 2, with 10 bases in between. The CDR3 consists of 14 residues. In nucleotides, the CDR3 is TGTGCCAGCAGCTTCAGTTCTGGAAACTATGGCTACACCTTC. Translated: CASSFSSGNYGYTF.

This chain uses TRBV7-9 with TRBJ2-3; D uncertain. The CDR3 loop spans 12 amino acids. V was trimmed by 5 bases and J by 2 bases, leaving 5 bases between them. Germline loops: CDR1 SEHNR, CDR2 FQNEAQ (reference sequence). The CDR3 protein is CASSHDTDTQYF. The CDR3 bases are TGTGCCAGCAGCCACGACACAGATACGCAGTATTTT.

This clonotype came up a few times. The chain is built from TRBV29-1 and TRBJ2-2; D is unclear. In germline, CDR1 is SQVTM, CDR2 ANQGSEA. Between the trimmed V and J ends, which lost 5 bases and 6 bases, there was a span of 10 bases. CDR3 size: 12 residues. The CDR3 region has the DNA TGCAGCGTTCAGTGGGGTGCCGGGGAGCTGTTTTTT. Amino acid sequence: CSVQWGAGELFF.

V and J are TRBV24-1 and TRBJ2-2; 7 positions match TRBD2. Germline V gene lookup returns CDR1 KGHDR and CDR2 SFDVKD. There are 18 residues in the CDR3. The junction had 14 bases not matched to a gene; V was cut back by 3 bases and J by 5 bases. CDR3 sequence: CATSDARFVGGRTGELFF. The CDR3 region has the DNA TGTGCCACCAGTGATGCGCGATTCGTGGGCGGGAGAACCGGGGAGCTGTTTTTT.

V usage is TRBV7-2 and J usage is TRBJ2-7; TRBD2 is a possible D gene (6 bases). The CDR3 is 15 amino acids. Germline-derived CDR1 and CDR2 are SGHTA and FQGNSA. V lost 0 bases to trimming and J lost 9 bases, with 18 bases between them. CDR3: CASSLAGGVLRAQYF. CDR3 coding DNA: TGTGCCAGCAGCTTAGCGGGAGGAGTCCTACGAGCGCAGTACTTC. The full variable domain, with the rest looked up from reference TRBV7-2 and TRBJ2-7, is GAGVSQSPSNKVTEKGKDVELRCDPISGHTALYWYRQSLGQGLEFLIYFQGNSAPDKSGLPSDRFSAERTGGSVSTLTIQRTQQEDSAVYLCASSLAGGVLRAQYFGPGTRLTVT.

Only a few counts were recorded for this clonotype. As DNA, the CDR3 is TGTGCCAGCAGTGTTAGACAGCTTAATGAAAAACTGTTTTTT. Translation: CASSVRQLNEKLFF. The chain recombines TRBV2 with TRBJ1-4; D may be TRBD1 (5 bases). Between the trimmed V and J ends, which lost 4 bases and 4 bases, there was a span of 10 bases. Germline CDR1 is SNHLY and CDR2 is FYNNEI. The CDR3 has 14 amino acids.

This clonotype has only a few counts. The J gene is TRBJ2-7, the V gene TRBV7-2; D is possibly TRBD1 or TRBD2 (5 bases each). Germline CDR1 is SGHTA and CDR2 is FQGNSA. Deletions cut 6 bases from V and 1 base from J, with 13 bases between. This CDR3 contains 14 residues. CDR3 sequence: CASRALGESYEQYF. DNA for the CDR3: TGTGCCAGCAGGGCCCTGGGGGAGTCCTACGAGCAGTACTTC.

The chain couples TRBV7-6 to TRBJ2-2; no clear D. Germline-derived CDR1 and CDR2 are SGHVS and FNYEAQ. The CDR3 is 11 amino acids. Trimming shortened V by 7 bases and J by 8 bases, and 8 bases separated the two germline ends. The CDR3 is CASTRAGELFF. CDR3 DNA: TGTGCCAGCACCCGGGCGGGGGAGCTGTTTTTT.